This entry concerns a single T cell receptor beta chain. With 0 bases removed from V and 2 bases from J, the gap between germline ends came to 10 bases. This CDR3 is 15 amino acids long. In germline, CDR1 is LGHNA, CDR2 YSLEER. Under the authors' procedure: Estimation of nucleated cell counts was performed using reference gene primer amplification. Profiled with immunoSEQ multiplex PCR; TCRdb holds only in-frame clones, not every one. Clone size and V and J calls were adopted from that table, with D and trimming inferred from the DNA. The table has about 170,000 clones, 84% seen once. These data come from a study of blood T cell repertoires in COVID-19. Study background: Nucleic acid was either cDNA or gDNA, and it came from T cells, B-cell-depleted T cells, or PBMCs.

The chain recombines TRBV4-3 with TRBJ1-2, with D possibly TRBD1 on 5 matching bases. The specimen was peripheral blood. This sequence originates from a man aged 70-80 years with active or convalescent COVID-19. For the CDR3, the DNA is TGCGCCAGCAGCCAAGATCTCCCAGGGAACTATGGCTACACCTTC. Translation: CASSQDLPGNYGYTF.